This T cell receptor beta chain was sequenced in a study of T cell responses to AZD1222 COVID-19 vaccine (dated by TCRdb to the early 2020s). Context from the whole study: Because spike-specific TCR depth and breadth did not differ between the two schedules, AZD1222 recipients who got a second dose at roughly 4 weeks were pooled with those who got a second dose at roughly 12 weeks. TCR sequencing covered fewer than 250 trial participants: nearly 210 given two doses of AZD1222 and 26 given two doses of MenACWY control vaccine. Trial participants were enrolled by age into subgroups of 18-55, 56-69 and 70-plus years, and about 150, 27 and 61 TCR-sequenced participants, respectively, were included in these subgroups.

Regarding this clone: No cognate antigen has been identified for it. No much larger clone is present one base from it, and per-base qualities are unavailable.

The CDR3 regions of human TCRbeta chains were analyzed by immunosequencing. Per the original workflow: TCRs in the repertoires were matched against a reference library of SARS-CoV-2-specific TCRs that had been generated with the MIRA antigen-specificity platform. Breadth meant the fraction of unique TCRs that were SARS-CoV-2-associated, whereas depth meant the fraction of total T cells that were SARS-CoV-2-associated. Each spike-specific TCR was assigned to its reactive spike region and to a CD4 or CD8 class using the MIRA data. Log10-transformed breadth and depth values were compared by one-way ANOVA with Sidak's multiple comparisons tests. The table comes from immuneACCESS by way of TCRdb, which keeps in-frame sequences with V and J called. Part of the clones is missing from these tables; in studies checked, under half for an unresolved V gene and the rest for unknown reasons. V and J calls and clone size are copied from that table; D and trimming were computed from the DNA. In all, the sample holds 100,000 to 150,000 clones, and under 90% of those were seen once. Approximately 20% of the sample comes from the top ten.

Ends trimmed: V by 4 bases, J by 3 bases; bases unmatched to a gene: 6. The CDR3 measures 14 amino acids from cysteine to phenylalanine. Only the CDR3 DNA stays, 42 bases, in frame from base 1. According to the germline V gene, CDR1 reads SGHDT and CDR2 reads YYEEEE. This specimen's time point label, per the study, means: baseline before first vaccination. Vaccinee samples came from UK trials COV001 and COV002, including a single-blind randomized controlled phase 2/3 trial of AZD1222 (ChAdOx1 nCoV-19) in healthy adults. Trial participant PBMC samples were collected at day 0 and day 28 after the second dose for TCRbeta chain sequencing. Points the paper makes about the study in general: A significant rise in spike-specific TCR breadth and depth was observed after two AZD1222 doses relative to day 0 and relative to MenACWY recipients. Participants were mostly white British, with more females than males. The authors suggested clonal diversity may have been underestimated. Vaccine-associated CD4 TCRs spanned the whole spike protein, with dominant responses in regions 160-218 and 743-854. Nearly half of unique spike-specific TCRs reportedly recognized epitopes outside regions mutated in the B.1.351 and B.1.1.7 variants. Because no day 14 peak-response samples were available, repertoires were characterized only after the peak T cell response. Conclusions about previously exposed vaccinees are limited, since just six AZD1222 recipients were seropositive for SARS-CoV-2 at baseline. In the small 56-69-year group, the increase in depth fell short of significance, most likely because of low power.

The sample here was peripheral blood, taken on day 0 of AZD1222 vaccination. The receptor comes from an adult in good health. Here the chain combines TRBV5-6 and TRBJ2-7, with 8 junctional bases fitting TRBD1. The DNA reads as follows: TGTGCCAGCAGCCCCGACAGGGGAGGCTACGAGCAGTACTTC. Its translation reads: CASSPDRGGYEQYF.